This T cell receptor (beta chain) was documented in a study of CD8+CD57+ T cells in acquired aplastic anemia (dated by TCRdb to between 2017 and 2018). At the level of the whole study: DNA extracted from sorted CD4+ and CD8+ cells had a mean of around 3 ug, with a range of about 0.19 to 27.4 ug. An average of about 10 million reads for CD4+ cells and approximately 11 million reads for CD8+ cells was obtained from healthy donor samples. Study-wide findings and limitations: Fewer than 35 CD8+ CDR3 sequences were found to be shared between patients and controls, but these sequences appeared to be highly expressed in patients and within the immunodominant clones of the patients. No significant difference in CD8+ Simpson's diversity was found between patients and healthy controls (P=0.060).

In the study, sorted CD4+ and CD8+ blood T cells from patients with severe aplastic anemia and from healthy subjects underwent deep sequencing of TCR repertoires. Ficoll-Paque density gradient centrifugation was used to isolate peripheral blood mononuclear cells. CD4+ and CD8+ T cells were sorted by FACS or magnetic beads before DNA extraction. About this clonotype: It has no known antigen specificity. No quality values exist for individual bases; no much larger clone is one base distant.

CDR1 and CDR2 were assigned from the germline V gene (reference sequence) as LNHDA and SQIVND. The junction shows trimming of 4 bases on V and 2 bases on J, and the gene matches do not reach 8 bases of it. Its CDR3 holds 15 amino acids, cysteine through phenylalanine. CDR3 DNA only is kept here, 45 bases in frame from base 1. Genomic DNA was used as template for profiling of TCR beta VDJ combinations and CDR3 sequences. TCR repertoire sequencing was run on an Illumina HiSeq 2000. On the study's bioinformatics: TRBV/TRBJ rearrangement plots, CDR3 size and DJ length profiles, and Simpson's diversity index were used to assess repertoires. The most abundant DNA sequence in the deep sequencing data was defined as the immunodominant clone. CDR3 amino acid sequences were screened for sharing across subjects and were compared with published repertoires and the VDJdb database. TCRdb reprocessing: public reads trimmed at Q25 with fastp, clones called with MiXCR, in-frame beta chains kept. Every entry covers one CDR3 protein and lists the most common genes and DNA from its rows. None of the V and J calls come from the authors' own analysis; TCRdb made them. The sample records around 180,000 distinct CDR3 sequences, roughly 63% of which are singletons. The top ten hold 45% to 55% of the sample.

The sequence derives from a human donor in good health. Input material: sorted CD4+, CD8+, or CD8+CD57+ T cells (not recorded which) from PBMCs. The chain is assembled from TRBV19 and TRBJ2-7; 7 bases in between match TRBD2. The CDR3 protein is CASSNRVAGPYEQYF. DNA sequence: TGTGCCAGTAGTAATCGAGTAGCGGGCCCCTACGAGCAGTACTTC.